This TCR beta chain came from a study of OX40 agonist ivuxolimab in advanced cancers. Whole-study results and caveats: Clonal expansion was among the lowest in partial responders at 0.1-3.0 mg/kg, especially CD8+. Relative to CD4+ cells, CD8+ T cells on average had more expanded clones.

This CDR3 comprises 13 residues. Germline V gene data show CDR1 as SSHAT and CDR2 as FNYEAQ (reference sequence). V was cut by 2 bases and J by 5 bases, with 9 bases left in between. The method was immunoSEQ multiplex PCR; TCRdb's version includes in-frame clones alone and lacks a portion of them. The sample has about 14,000 clones, roughly 80% seen once. Notes on this clone: The target antigen is unknown.

Sequenced material: CD4+ or CD8+ T cells sorted from blood, taken in a trial of the OX40 agonist ivuxolimab. The source is an adult with an advanced solid tumor such as melanoma, head and neck, liver or kidney cancer. The V and J genes are TRBV7-7 and TRBJ2-5, with no clear D. Here the CDR3 reads CASSLSSEETQYF. CDR3 nucleotide sequence: TGTGCCAGCAGCTTATCTAGTGAGGAGACCCAGTACTTC. The variable domain in full, completed from reference TRBV7-7 and TRBJ2-5, reads GAGVSQSPRYKVTKRGQDVTLRCDPISSHATLYWYQQALGQGPEFLTYFNYEAQPDKSGLPSDRFSAERPEGSISTLTIQRTEQRDSAMYRCASSLSSEETQYFGPGTRLLVL.